This is a list of T cell receptor beta chains from one sample in a study of cytomegalovirus exposure and HLA in healthy donors. The protocol was immunoSEQ multiplex PCR, while the TCRdb copy is restricted to in-frame clones and leaves out a portion. The repertoire holds more than 90,000 clones, with around 76% as singletons. Sample: PBMCs. These receptors all come from a human donor in good health. CDR3s include the opening cysteine and the closing phenylalanine or tryptophan.

v_gene,len,j_gene,CDR3aa
TRBV18,15,TRBJ1-1,CASSPTFVQHTEAFF
TRBV11-3,14,TRBJ2-7,CASSPRQGSYEQYF
TRBV9,16,TRBJ2-1,CASSPRGTASYNEQFF
TRBV27,14,TRBJ2-1,CASSRERLVNEQFF
TRBV11-2,16,TRBJ2-2,CASSLSGSRISGELFF
TRBV29-1,11,TRBJ2-3,CSVKHTDTQYF
TRBV15,13,TRBJ2-5,CATSRGVQETQYF
TRBV19,16,TRBJ2-7,CASSRRDSPNSYEQYF
TRBV5-5,14,TRBJ2-7,CASSYIGPPGEQYF
TRBV7-9,17,TRBJ2-3,CASSLALRTGQGDTQYF
TRBV6-6,14,TRBJ2-5,CASRWTSGLETQYF
TRBV5-1,15,TRBJ1-2,CASSTGQGNGYGYTF
TRBV15,15,TRBJ1-4,CATSRAGTGVEKLFF
TRBV4-3,15,TRBJ2-2,CASSQEPMTSGELFF
TRBV7-5,19,TRBJ2-6,CVRSYEAGGPGSGANVLTF
TRBV30,14,TRBJ1-4,CAWSVAGYGEKLFF
TRBV2,14,TRBJ1-4,CASSSRGLYEKLFF
TRBV6-5,13,TRBJ2-1,CASKISGGHEQFF
TRBV10-1,14,TRBJ2-3,CASSIGLATDTQYF
TRBV18,17,TRBJ2-1,CASSPPMGGQTVNEQFF
TRBV29-1,14,TRBJ2-7,CSVEEYGDSGEQYF
TRBV5-1,16,TRBJ2-3,CASSLVTGGSTDTQYF
TRBV5-1,13,TRBJ2-5,CASSSNSQETQYF
TRBV19,15,TRBJ2-7,CASSIGTSGLDEQYF
TRBV9,15,TRBJ1-4,CASSEHGTGAEKLFF
TRBV18,16,TRBJ2-1,CASSPTPGQGAGEQFF
TRBV7-9,13,TRBJ1-1,CASSPSVNTEAFF
TRBV6-5,15,TRBJ1-1,CASTPDSKRMTEAFF
TRBV6-4,16,TRBJ1-5,CASSPGSGGGNQPQHF
TRBV30,14,TRBJ2-1,CAWSGTGGGCEQFF
TRBV19,11,TRBJ2-2,CASKGAGELFF
TRBV7-2,15,TRBJ1-6,CASSSPGSYNSPLHF
TRBV6-5,14,TRBJ1-3,CASSPILSGNTIYF
TRBV13,13,TRBJ1-6,CASSSFSDSPLHF
TRBV5-4,17,TRBJ1-5,CASSPGPGGSGNQPQHF
TRBV5-6,14,TRBJ1-2,CASSLESYSDGYTF
TRBV5-4,15,TRBJ2-5,CASSLPGTGTETQYF
TRBV23-1,15,TRBJ1-1,CASSQTGTGGTEAFF
TRBV9,14,TRBJ2-7,CASSAGQTSYEQYF
TRBV15,15,TRBJ2-7,CATSPDRGGTYEQYF
TRBV18,14,TRBJ2-7,CASSPQTGANEQYF
TRBV29-1,13,TRBJ2-7,CSVERSGRGEQYF
TRBV2,10,TRBJ1-2,CASSAYGYTF
TRBV10-3,13,TRBJ2-5,CAISGGWEETQYF
TRBV5-4,16,TRBJ1-6,CASSLGTGLSNSPLHF
TRBV11-3,13,TRBJ2-1,CASSLGQYHEQFF
TRBV5-4,15,TRBJ2-1,CASSFEDSSYNEQFF
TRBV6-1,14,TRBJ1-2,CASSEVIPSRGYTF
TRBV6-1,14,TRBJ1-5,CASSEVSSGQPQHF
TRBV7-9,18,TRBJ2-5,CSSSLWGTGTGALKTQYF
TRBV18,18,TRBJ2-3,CASSPLLAGGTSTDTQYF
TRBV4-1,15,TRBJ1-1,CASSQQQGRNTEAFF
TRBV21-1,23,TRBJ2-1,CASSKVGYGTSGSQATTYNEQFF